Shown below are 29 T cell receptor beta chains from a single sample sequenced in a study of graft-versus-host responses after intestinal transplantation. The starting material, graft tissue, was processed to release intraepithelial and lamina propria lymphocytes. Profiling relied on immunoSEQ multiplex PCR, and the TCRdb table lists in-frame clones only, not all of them. In the table there are roughly 15,000 clones, around 77% of which are singletons. The sequencing used ileum tissue, collected approximately 61 weeks after intestinal transplant. The source is a human patient who received an intestinal transplant, so some T cells may come from the graft donor.

This clone has a single count. The V call is TRBV6-1, the J call TRBJ2-3; D ambiguous. Per the germline V gene, CDR1 is MNHNS and CDR2 is SASEGT. Trimming left V 4 bases short and J 0 bases short, with 8 bases between. This CDR3 is built from 14 residues. The CDR3 loop is CASSGVYSTDTQYF. Written as DNA, the CDR3 is TGTGCCAGCAGTGGGGTGTATAGCACAGATACGCAGTATTTT.

The chain is built from TRBV5-8 and TRBJ1-1, with TRBD1 as a possible D gene (5 bases). V shed 0 bases and J shed 1 base, with 10 bases lying between them. There are 15 residues in the CDR3. Germline CDR1 reads SGHTS; CDR2 reads YDEGEE. CDR3 in DNA: TGTGCCAGCAGCTTGGTTGGGGGATGGAACACTGAAGCTTTCTTT. Protein: CASSLVGGWNTEAFF.

The chain employs TRBV7-2 and TRBJ2-5; weak D call: TRBD1 (5 bases). The DNA end is a closer match to TRBJ2-7, so the J assignment may be wrong. This CDR3 is built from 15 residues. Germline V gene sequence: CDR1 SGHTA, CDR2 FQGNSA. The CDR3 sequence is CASSLVWTSFYEQYF. In nucleotides, the CDR3 is TGTGCCAGCAGCTTAGTATGGACAAGTTTCTACGAGCAGTACTTC.

This clone was counted a single time. This chain connects TRBV2 to TRBJ2-6, with D perhaps matching TRBD1 (6 bases). The V end was cut by 4 bases, the J end by 3 bases, with 10 bases between. Germline V gene data show CDR1 as SNHLY and CDR2 as FYNNEI. This CDR3 is built from 15 residues. The CDR3 here is CASSGARGGANVLTF. The CDR3 nucleotides are TGTGCCAGCAGTGGAGCCAGGGGTGGGGCCAACGTCCTGACTTTC.

The genes are TRBV7-2 and TRBJ2-3; D not resolved. The V gene's germline CDR1 is SGHTA and CDR2 FQGNSA. CDR3 length: 13 residues. Trimming shortened V by 7 bases and J by 4 bases, and 12 bases separated the two germline ends. CDR3 coding DNA: TGTGCCAGCAACGCCGCAGTCTCAGATACGCAGTATTTT. This sequence encodes CASNAAVSDTQYF.

This clone came up once. The CDR3 region is CAIRVANTGELFF. The CDR3 coding sequence is TGTGCCATCAGGGTGGCGAACACCGGGGAGCTGTTTTTT. The rearrangement uses TRBV10-3 and TRBJ2-2; D call uncertain. The length of the CDR3 is 13 residues. V was cut by 6 bases and J by 0 bases, with 5 bases left in between. Germline V gives CDR1 ENHRY, CDR2 SYGVKD.

The V call is TRBV9, the J call TRBJ1-2, with unresolved D. CDR3 length: 14 residues. V was clipped by 3 bases and J by 5 bases, with 14 bases between them. CDR1 and CDR2 from the germline V gene are SGDLS and YYNGEE. The CDR3 region has the DNA TGTGCCAGCAGCGCCATATACACACGATATGGCTACACCTTC. Its protein is CASSAIYTRYGYTF.

The gene calls are TRBV19 and TRBJ2-6; D might be TRBD1 or TRBD2, each matching 6 bases. V lost 4 bases, J lost 2 bases, and 15 bases lay in between. The length of the CDR3 is 17 residues. The germline V gene has CDR1 LNHDA and CDR2 SQIVND (reference sequence). The CDR3 bases are TGTGCCAGTAGTAATTGGGGGGCTTTCGCTGGGGCCAACGTCCTGACTTTC. This sequence encodes CASSNWGAFAGANVLTF.

This clone was detected only once. The chain recombines TRBV9 with TRBJ2-3; the D gene is possibly TRBD1 (5 bases). This CDR3 is built from 15 residues. Germline loops: CDR1 SGDLS, CDR2 YYNGEE. Between the trimmed V and J ends, which lost 6 bases and 2 bases, there was a span of 16 bases. CDR3 region: CASNAGAHSTDTQYF. CDR3 DNA sequence: TGTGCCAGCAACGCTGGGGCCCACTCCACAGATACGCAGTATTTT. Drawing the rest from reference TRBV9 and TRBJ2-3, the complete variable domain is DSGVTQTPKHLITATGQRVTLRCSPRSGDLSVYWYQQSLDQGLQFLIQYYNGEERAKGNILERFSAQQFPDLHSELNLSSLELGDSALYFCASNAGAHSTDTQYFGPGTRLTVL.

The gene calls are TRBV19 and TRBJ1-2, with D tentatively TRBD1 (5 bases). The CDR3 consists of 16 residues. With 7 bases removed from V and 0 bases from J, the gap between germline ends came to 18 bases. Germline V gives CDR1 LNHDA, CDR2 SQIVND (reference sequence). Written as DNA, the CDR3 is TGTGCCAGTATGGCGCTCTACCGGGGGGCTAACTATGGCTACACCTTC. Translation: CASMALYRGANYGYTF. Combining the CDR3 with reference TRBV19 and TRBJ1-2 gives the whole variable domain DGGITQSPKYLFRKEGQNVTLSCEQNLNHDAMYWYRQDPGQGLRLIYYSQIVNDFQKGDIAEGYSVSREKKESFPLTVTSAQKNPTAFYLCASMALYRGANYGYTFGSGTRLTVV.

The chain employs TRBV12-5 and TRBJ1-5; possibly TRBD1 for D (6 bases). CDR3 length: 13 residues. With 7 bases removed from V and 6 bases from J, the gap between germline ends came to 13 bases. The V gene's germline CDR1 is LGHNT and CDR2 FRNRAP. In DNA, the CDR3 is TGTGCTAGTGCGGGGGGCATCAGTCAGCCCCAGCATTTT. Amino acid sequence: CASAGGISQPQHF. The whole variable domain, remainder taken from reference TRBV12-5 and TRBJ1-5, is DARVTQTPRHKVTEMGQEVTMRCQPILGHNTVFWYRQTMMQGLELLAYFRNRAPLDDSGMPKDRFSAEMPDATLATLKIQPSEPRDSAVYFCASAGGISQPQHFGDGTRLSIL.

The J gene is TRBJ2-1, the V gene TRBV5-1; a possible D gene is TRBD1 (6 bases). Trimming took 3 bases from V and 0 from J, leaving 13 bases between them. CDR3 length equals 16 residues. Germline V gives CDR1 SGHRS, CDR2 YFSETQ. The DNA for the CDR3 is TGCGCCAGCAGCTCCGGGACATTAAGCTCCTACAATGAGCAGTTCTTC. Translation: CASSSGTLSSYNEQFF.

The chain employs TRBV19 and TRBJ2-3; D is possibly TRBD2 (6 bases). The CDR3 sequence is 13 residues long. The germline V and J ends were trimmed by 4 bases and 7 bases, with 12 bases remaining between them. Germline V gene data show CDR1 as LNHDA and CDR2 as SQIVND (reference sequence). The CDR3 nucleotides are TGTGCCAGTAGTAGGTCGGAGGGGAATACGCAGTATTTT. Protein: CASSRSEGNTQYF.

The chain is built from TRBV7-2 and TRBJ2-7; 10 bases agree with TRBD2. V was pared by 5 bases and J by 1 base, with 2 bases of the junction left unmatched. The CDR3 has 14 residues. CDR1 is SGHTA, CDR2 FQGNSA, per germline. The chain's CDR3 is CASSQREGSYEQYF. As DNA, the CDR3 is TGTGCCAGCAGCCAGCGGGAGGGTTCCTACGAGCAGTACTTC.

This chain links TRBV2 with TRBJ1-1, with no clear D. The germline V gene encodes CDR1 SNHLY and CDR2 FYNNEI. The ends were cut back, 7 bases at V and 5 bases at J, with 20 bases in the middle. The CDR3 consists of 15 residues. CDR3 protein: CASTSSEGAGTEAFF. The CDR3 nucleotides are TGTGCCAGCACCTCCTCCGAGGGAGCGGGGACTGAAGCTTTCTTT.

V usage is TRBV4-2 and J usage is TRBJ2-4, with TRBD2 as a possible D gene (7 bases). The length of the CDR3 is 15 residues. V shed 0 bases and J shed 8 bases, with 14 bases lying between them. The germline V gene encodes CDR1 LGHNA and CDR2 YNFKEQ. The CDR3 is CASSQDRGGQDIQYF. In DNA, the CDR3 is TGTGCCAGCAGCCAAGATCGCGGGGGCCAGGACATTCAGTACTTC.

The chain couples TRBV18 to TRBJ1-5; D call uncertain. Germline V gene data show CDR1 as KGHSH and CDR2 as LQKENI. CDR3 length: 16 residues. The ends were cut back, 5 bases at V and 7 bases at J, with 21 bases in the middle. CDR3 bases: TGTGCCAGCTCATTTTCGGCGACGGGGATGGGGCAGCCCCAGCATTTT. Translated: CASSFSATGMGQPQHF.

This clone was seen just once. The gene calls are TRBV6-1 and TRBJ2-3; 15 nucleotides line up with TRBD2. The CDR3 sequence is 17 residues long. The ends lost 3 bases at V and 6 bases at J; junction bases unmatched: 7. Per germline, CDR1 MNHNS and CDR2 SASEGT. CDR3 loop: CASSDGLAGGPRDTQYF. The CDR3 DNA reads as TGTGCCAGCAGTGACGGACTAGCGGGAGGGCCAAGGGATACGCAGTATTTT.

The chain is built from TRBV4-1 and TRBJ2-7; D is perhaps TRBD2 (6 bases). Germline CDR1 MGHRA, CDR2 YSYEKL. V was cut by 1 base and J by 3 bases, with 22 bases left in between. The CDR3 length is 18 residues. As DNA, the CDR3 is TGCGCCAGCAGCCAAGTCCCACCCTGGGGCGGGATTAGCTACGAGCAGTACTTC. Its protein product is CASSQVPPWGGISYEQYF.

The chain joins TRBV6-5 to TRBJ1-5; D is perhaps TRBD1 (6 bases). V lost 2 bases and J 3 bases, leaving 11 bases between the germline ends. The germline V gene has CDR1 MNHEY and CDR2 SVGAGI. The CDR3 sequence is 15 residues long. CDR3 nucleotides: TGTGCCAGCAGTTACCGGACAGCCTACAATCAGCCCCAGCATTTT. It translates to CASSYRTAYNQPQHF.

This clone was found a few times. The chain recombines TRBV27 with TRBJ2-3; unclear D gene. V was shortened by 6 bases and J by 7 bases, with 17 bases between the two germline ends. Germline CDR1 MNHEY, CDR2 SMNVEV (reference sequence). This CDR3 spans 14 amino acids. CDR3 in amino acids: CASRPGIAPHTQYF. CDR3 DNA sequence: TGTGCCAGCAGGCCAGGAATAGCCCCCCATACGCAGTATTTT.

V is TRBV7-9 and J is TRBJ1-2, with TRBD1 identical over 8 bases. Losses at the gene ends were 4 bases for V and 4 bases for J; bases not matched to a gene: 2. The V gene's germline CDR1 is SEHNR and CDR2 FQNEAQ (reference sequence). The CDR3 has 13 residues. CDR3 amino acids: CASSWTGSYGYTF. Written as DNA, the CDR3 is TGTGCCAGCAGCTGGACAGGGTCCTATGGCTACACCTTC.

The DNA of the CDR3 is TGTGCCAGCAGCTTAAGAGGGGGTCTAGCGGGCTACAATGAGCAGTTCTTC. As protein: CASSLRGGLAGYNEQFF. The V and J genes are TRBV11-2 and TRBJ2-1; 8 bases are a match to TRBD2. In germline, CDR1 is SGHAT, CDR2 FQNNGV. This CDR3 spans 17 amino acids. The trim removed 2 bases at V and 3 bases at J, leaving 9 bases unmatched.

The genes are TRBV29-1 and TRBJ2-5; D gene uncertain. The CDR3 loop spans 14 amino acids. Trimming shortened V by 3 bases and J by 2 bases, and 13 bases separated the two germline ends. Germline-derived CDR1 and CDR2 are SQVTM and ANQGSEA. The CDR3 loop reads CSVDEQKQQETQYF. The CDR3 region has the DNA TGCAGCGTTGATGAGCAGAAGCAACAAGAGACCCAGTACTTC.

The V and J genes are TRBV6-1 and TRBJ1-2, with a weak D call TRBD1 (6 bases). The germline CDR1 and CDR2 sequences are MNHNS and SASEGT. Trimming stripped 2 bases from V and 6 bases from J, with 10 bases between. This CDR3 is 13 amino acids long. CDR3 DNA: TGTGCCAGCAGTGAAAGGGGGACAAATGGCTACACCTTC. Encoded protein: CASSERGTNGYTF.

This clone was seen a few times. The CDR3 DNA is TGCGCCAGCAGCTTGGGGGGCAGAGGAAGGGGCAATCAGCCCCAGCATTTT. This translates into CASSLGGRGRGNQPQHF. V is TRBV5-1 and J is TRBJ1-5; the D gene is possibly TRBD1 (5 bases). Trimming pared 0 bases from V and 2 bases from J, leaving 15 bases between. Germline-derived CDR1 and CDR2 are SGHRS and YFSETQ. The CDR3 is 17 residues long.

The rearrangement links TRBV10-2 to TRBJ2-3; a weak D match, TRBD1 (6 bases). Germline V gene lookup returns CDR1 WSHSY and CDR2 SAAADI. V was clipped by 0 bases and J by 2 bases, with 6 bases between them. This CDR3 is 14 amino acids long. The chain's CDR3 is CASSESGHTDTQYF. DNA of the CDR3: TGCGCCAGCAGTGAGTCGGGACACACAGATACGCAGTATTTT.

On this clone itself: This specimen includes other DNA sequences encoding the same CDR3. The J gene is TRBJ2-2, the V gene TRBV9; 9 bases fit TRBD2. Looked up from germline, CDR1 is SGDLS and CDR2 is YYNGEE. V was clipped by 0 bases and J by 0 bases; unmatched bases: 3. This CDR3 is 17 amino acids long. The CDR3 is CASSVAGLASNTGELFF. The CDR3 nucleotides read TGTGCCAGCAGCGTAGCGGGACTAGCCTCGAACACCGGGGAGCTGTTTTTT.

The V gene is TRBV7-9, the J gene TRBJ1-2; TRBD1 matches 8 bases. V lost 1 base to trimming and J lost 5 bases; unmatched junction nucleotides: 18. CDR3 length equals 19 residues. The V gene's germline CDR1 is SEHNR and CDR2 FQNEAQ (reference sequence). The CDR3 region has the DNA TGTGCCAGCAGCTTAGGATTAGGTGCCGGGACAGGAGACAATTATGGCTACACCTTC. Amino acids: CASSLGLGAGTGDNYGYTF. Full variable domain (remainder filled in from reference TRBV7-9 and TRBJ1-2): DTGVSQNPRHKITKRGQNVTFRCDPISEHNRLYWYRQTLGQGPEFLTYFQNEAQLEKSRLLSDRFSAERPKGSFSTLEIQRTEQGDSAMYLCASSLGLGAGTGDNYGYTFGSGTRLTVV.